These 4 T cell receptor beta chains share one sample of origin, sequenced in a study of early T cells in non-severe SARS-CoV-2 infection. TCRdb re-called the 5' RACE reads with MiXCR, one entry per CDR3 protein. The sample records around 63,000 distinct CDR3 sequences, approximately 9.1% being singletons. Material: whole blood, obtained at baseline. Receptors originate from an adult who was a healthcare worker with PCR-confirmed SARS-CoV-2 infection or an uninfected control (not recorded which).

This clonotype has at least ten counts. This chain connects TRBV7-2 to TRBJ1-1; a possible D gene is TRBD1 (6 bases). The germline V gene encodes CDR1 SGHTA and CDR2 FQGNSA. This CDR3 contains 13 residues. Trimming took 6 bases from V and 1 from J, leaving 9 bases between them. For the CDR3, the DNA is TGTGCCAGCAGGTTGGACAGGAACACTGAAGCTTTCTTT. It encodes CASRLDRNTEAFF.

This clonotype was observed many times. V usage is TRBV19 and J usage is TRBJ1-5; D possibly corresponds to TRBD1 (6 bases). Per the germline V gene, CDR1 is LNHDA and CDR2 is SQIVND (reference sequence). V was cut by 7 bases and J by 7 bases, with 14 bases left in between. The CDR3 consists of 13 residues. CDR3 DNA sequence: TGTGCCAGTACCTTCCTGGGGGGCCAGCCCCAGCATTTT. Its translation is CASTFLGGQPQHF.

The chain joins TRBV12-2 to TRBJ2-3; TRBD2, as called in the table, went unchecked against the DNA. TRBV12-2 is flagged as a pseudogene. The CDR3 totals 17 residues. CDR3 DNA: TGTGCAAGTCGCCTCCTTAGCAGCGGAACCAGCACAGATACGCTGTATTTT. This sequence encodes CASRLLSSGTSTDTLYF.

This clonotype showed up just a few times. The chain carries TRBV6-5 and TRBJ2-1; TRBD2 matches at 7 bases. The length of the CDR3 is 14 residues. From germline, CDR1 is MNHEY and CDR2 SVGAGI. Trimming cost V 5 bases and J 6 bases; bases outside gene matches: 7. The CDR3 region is CASSSGWGGNEQFF. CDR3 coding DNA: TGTGCCAGCAGTAGCGGGTGGGGGGGCAATGAGCAGTTCTTC.